A single sample gave rise to the 24 T cell receptor beta chains below, sequenced in a study of control samples from healthy donors and cancer patients. Only in-frame clones appear in the TCRdb table, and some are missing; sequencing was by immunoSEQ multiplex PCR. This repertoire shows about 120,000 clones, more than 70% found once; its top ten account for around 3.4%. The source material was blood. These receptors were collected from a man between 35 and 55 years old in good health.

This clone has a count of ten or more. The chain uses TRBV6-5 and TRBJ1-2; a possible D gene is TRBD1 (6 bases). Deletions cut 8 bases from V and 3 bases from J, with 19 bases between. CDR1 and CDR2 from the germline V gene are MNHEY and SVGAGI. The CDR3 contains 15 residues. DNA of the CDR3: TGTGCCAGCCGGCCACGAGACAGGATTCACTATGGCTACACCTTC. It encodes CASRPRDRIHYGYTF.

CDR3 amino acids: CASSQTTGNYGYTF. In DNA, the CDR3 is TGTGCCAGCAGTCAAACGACAGGAAACTATGGCTACACCTTC. The chain carries TRBV27 and TRBJ1-2; D is perhaps TRBD1 (6 bases). This CDR3 has 14 residues. V was trimmed by 5 bases and J by 2 bases, leaving 12 bases between them. The germline V gene encodes CDR1 MNHEY and CDR2 SMNVEV (reference sequence).

The rearrangement links TRBV6-5 to TRBJ1-2, with D possibly being TRBD1 (6 bases). This CDR3 contains 16 residues. Deletions cut 0 bases from V and 4 bases from J, with 15 bases between. Germline CDR1 is MNHEY and CDR2 is SVGAGI. The CDR3 is CASSYSIGQFLYGYTF. CDR3 nucleotide sequence: TGTGCCAGCAGTTACTCGATCGGACAGTTTCTCTATGGCTACACCTTC.

The chain joins TRBV7-2 to TRBJ1-5; D not certain. The CDR3 loop spans 13 amino acids. The V gene's germline CDR1 is SGHTA and CDR2 FQGNSA. Deletions cut 1 base from V and 4 bases from J, with 5 bases between. As DNA, the CDR3 is TGTGCCAGCAGCTTAGTTGAGAATCAGCCCCAGCATTTT. Residues: CASSLVENQPQHF.

The J gene is TRBJ2-2, the V gene TRBV6-1; D perhaps matches TRBD2 (7 bases). This CDR3 is 16 amino acids long. With 0 bases removed from V and 4 bases from J, the gap between germline ends came to 12 bases. Germline V gene data show CDR1 as MNHNS and CDR2 as SASEGT. The CDR3 nucleotides read TGTGCCAGCAGTGAAGCTCGGGGGGCCGGCACCGGGGAGCTGTTTTTT. This sequence encodes CASSEARGAGTGELFF.

V usage is TRBV19 and J usage is TRBJ1-5, with no clear D. The germline gives CDR1 LNHDA, CDR2 SQIVND (reference sequence). V shed 8 bases and J shed 7 bases, with 6 bases lying between them. CDR3 length equals 10 residues. The CDR3 sequence: CASGPQPQHF. CDR3 DNA sequence: TGTGCCAGTGGACCGCAGCCCCAGCATTTT.

The chain joins TRBV3-1 (or the pseudogene TRBV3-2) to TRBJ1-1; no reliable D call. CDR3 length: 13 residues. Trimming removed 2 bases at V and 2 bases at J, with 6 bases between. Germline CDR1 reads LGHDT; CDR2 reads YNNKEL (reference sequence). CDR3 protein: CASSQKTNTEAFF. CDR3 DNA: TGTGCCAGCAGCCAAAAGACAAACACTGAAGCTTTCTTT.

This chain joins TRBV11-2 and TRBJ2-7; TRBD1 or TRBD2 may be the D gene (5 bases each). The germline V and J ends were trimmed by 4 bases and 7 bases, with 14 bases remaining between them. Germline loops: CDR1 SGHAT, CDR2 FQNNGV. The CDR3 contains 13 residues. The CDR3 sequence: CASSSAGTREQYF. CDR3 nucleotides: TGTGCCAGCAGCTCCGCCGGGACGAGGGAGCAGTACTTC. The full variable domain, its missing parts supplied by reference TRBV11-2 and TRBJ2-7, is EAGVAQSPRYKIIEKRQSVAFWCNPISGHATLYWYQQILGQGPKLLIQFQNNGVVDDSQLPKDRFSAERLKGVDSTLKIQPAKLEDSAVYLCASSSAGTREQYFGPGTRLTVT.

The genes are TRBV13 and TRBJ1-1; D is uncertain. This CDR3 comprises 15 residues. Looked up from germline, CDR1 is PRHDT and CDR2 is FYEKMQ (reference sequence). V was pared by 8 bases and J by 0 bases, with 16 bases between. CDR3 nucleotide sequence: TGTGCCAGCCGCGAGTTCTTAGTGGTGAACACTGAAGCTTTCTTT. Translated, it gives CASREFLVVNTEAFF.

The V gene is TRBV5-1, the J gene TRBJ1-1; the D is unclear. CDR1 and CDR2 from the germline V gene are SGHRS and YFSETQ. The CDR3 sequence is 11 residues long. The V end was cut by 5 bases, the J end by 3 bases, with 5 bases between. In DNA form, the CDR3 reads TGCGCCAGCAGGGCAGACACTGAAGCTTTCTTT. Translated: CASRADTEAFF. Variable domain in full (rest from reference TRBV5-1 and TRBJ1-1): KAGVTQTPRYLIKTRGQQVTLSCSPISGHRSVSWYQQTPGQGLQFLFEYFSETQRNKGNFPGRFSGRQFSNSRSEMNVSTLELGDSALYLCASRADTEAFFGQGTRLTVV.

The chain joins TRBV5-1 to TRBJ2-6; D ambiguous. The V gene's germline CDR1 is SGHRS and CDR2 YFSETQ. This CDR3 spans 14 amino acids. V was pared by 9 bases and J by 2 bases, with 12 bases between. CDR3: CATVEVPGANVLTF. The CDR3 coding sequence is TGCGCCACCGTAGAAGTTCCTGGGGCCAACGTCCTGACTTTC.

The genes are TRBV10-1 and TRBJ2-2; 7 bases are a match to TRBD1. This CDR3 is 17 amino acids long. The V gene end was trimmed by 3 bases and the J gene end by 1 base; junction bases not matched to a gene: 8. CDR1 is WNHNN, CDR2 SYGVQD, per germline (reference sequence). The CDR3 sequence is CASSDAKRQGNTGELFF. The CDR3 nucleotides are TGCGCCAGCAGTGATGCTAAGAGACAGGGGAACACCGGGGAGCTGTTTTTT.

The V and J genes are TRBV12-5 and TRBJ2-1; 8 nucleotides align to TRBD2. V was clipped by 3 bases and J by 8 bases; unmatched bases: 0. Germline V gene lookup returns CDR1 LGHNT and CDR2 FRNRAP. The CDR3 length is 12 residues. CDR3 residues: CASGFGGDEQFF. CDR3 nucleotides: TGTGCTAGTGGTTTCGGGGGGGATGAGCAGTTCTTC.

This clone was seen only a few times. The J gene is TRBJ1-5, the V gene TRBV7-8; maybe TRBD1 (6 bases). CDR3 length: 14 amino acids. CDR1 and CDR2 (germline): SGHVS, FQNEAQ. V was trimmed by 3 bases and J by 4 bases, leaving 10 bases between them. The CDR3 reads CASSFRQGNQPQHF. For the CDR3, the DNA is TGTGCCAGCAGCTTCCGTCAGGGGAATCAGCCCCAGCATTTT.

The genes are TRBV6-5 and TRBJ1-6; perhaps TRBD1 as D (5 bases). Per germline, CDR1 MNHEY and CDR2 SVGAGI. This CDR3 is 13 amino acids long. Trimming removed 2 bases at V and 11 bases at J, with 10 bases between. CDR3 DNA sequence: TGTGCCAGCAGTTACGGGGGTTCTACACCCCTCCACTTT. This codes for CASSYGGSTPLHF.

This chain links TRBV7-2 with TRBJ1-1; unclear D gene. Trimming stripped 4 bases from V and 3 bases from J, with 9 bases between. CDR1 is SGHTA, CDR2 FQGNSA, per germline. This CDR3 contains 13 residues. The CDR3 here is CASSSEGYTEAFF. CDR3 nucleotide sequence: TGTGCCAGCAGCTCGGAGGGCTACACTGAAGCTTTCTTT.

This clone has just a few counts. The chain has TRBV24-1 and TRBJ1-4; D might be TRBD1 (5 bases). V dropped 3 bases and J dropped 5 bases, with 9 bases sitting between them. Per germline, CDR1 KGHDR and CDR2 SFDVKD. CDR3 size: 14 residues. The CDR3 loop is CATSDGDGNEKLFF. The CDR3 DNA sequence: TGTGCCACCAGTGATGGGGACGGGAATGAAAAACTGTTTTTT.

The chain joins TRBV3-1 (or the pseudogene TRBV3-2) to TRBJ1-6, with a weak D call TRBD1 (5 bases). The CDR3 is made up of 15 amino acids. With 5 bases removed from V and 7 bases from J, the gap between germline ends came to 15 bases. Germline V gene lookup returns CDR1 LGHDT and CDR2 YNNKEL (reference sequence). The CDR3 region has the DNA TGTGCCAGCAGCTCCTTGGGTGCAGGGAATTCACCCCTCCACTTT. Encoded protein: CASSSLGAGNSPLHF.

The gene calls are TRBV25-1 and TRBJ2-6; D remains ambiguous. The CDR3 consists of 17 residues. Germline V lookup: CDR1 MGHDK, CDR2 SYGVNS. V lost 6 bases and J 0 bases, leaving 15 bases between the germline ends. The CDR3 loop is CASRGLGSHSGANVLTF. The DNA of the CDR3 is TGTGCCAGCAGGGGTCTGGGCAGTCACTCTGGGGCCAACGTCCTGACTTTC.

In regard to this clone: Different DNA sequences within this sample yield the same CDR3. The rearrangement uses TRBV28 and TRBJ2-1; 8 bases map to TRBD1. With V trimmed by 6 bases and J by 1 base, 2 bases remained unmatched. Germline assignment: CDR1 MDHEN and CDR2 SYDVKM. The CDR3 contains 14 residues. CDR3 sequence reads: CASRDRASYNEQFF. CDR3 nucleotides: TGTGCCAGCAGGGACAGGGCGTCCTACAATGAGCAGTTCTTC.

Regarding this clone: Other nucleotide sequences from this sample produce the same CDR3. The chain is built from TRBV7-3 and TRBJ1-5, with D unresolved. The CDR3 is 14 amino acids. V was cut by 5 bases and J by 1 base, with 9 bases left in between. CDR1 and CDR2 from the germline V gene are SGHTA and FQGTGA. The CDR3 DNA sequence: TGTGCCAGCAGCCCCGGACCGAGCAATCAGCCCCAGCATTTT. Encoded protein: CASSPGPSNQPQHF.

The V gene is TRBV7-9, the J gene TRBJ2-3, with 10 bases fitting TRBD2. Trimming removed 5 bases from V and 4 bases from J; junction bases left unmatched: 3. In germline, CDR1 is SEHNR, CDR2 FQNEAQ (reference sequence). There are 14 residues in the CDR3. CDR3 sequence reads: CASSQLAGSDTQYF. As DNA, the CDR3 is TGTGCCAGCAGCCAACTAGCGGGGTCAGATACGCAGTATTTT.

This clone was observed once. This chain joins TRBV6-6 and TRBJ2-3; D possibly corresponds to TRBD2 (5 bases). The germline gives CDR1 MNHNY, CDR2 SVGAGI (reference sequence). This CDR3 region has 15 residues. V was cut by 5 bases and J by 2 bases, with 14 bases left in between. The CDR3 sequence: CASSALGLPTDTQYF. As DNA, the CDR3 is TGTGCCAGCAGTGCCCTAGGACTCCCCACAGATACGCAGTATTTT.

The CDR3 spells CASGTSQETQYF. The CDR3 DNA sequence: TGTGCCAGTGGGACAAGCCAAGAGACCCAGTACTTC. The chain combines TRBV6-5 with TRBJ2-5, with D possibly being TRBD1 (6 bases). This CDR3 is 12 amino acids long. Germline V gene sequence: CDR1 MNHEY, CDR2 SVGAGI. V lost 9 bases to trimming and J lost 1 base, with 9 bases between them.